The clone carrying this T cell receptor (beta chain) has just a few counts. This entry comes from a study of blood T cell repertoires in COVID-19. Study as a whole: PBMCs, B-cell-depleted T cells, or T cells provided the cDNA or gDNA that made up the material.

The CDR3 sequence is 16 residues long. Germline values: CDR1 SGHTS, CDR2 YDEGEE. The germline V and J ends were trimmed by 0 bases and 1 base, with 14 bases remaining between them. In the authors' workflow: For nucleated cells, counts were estimated from reference gene primer amplification. Assay: immunoSEQ multiplex PCR; the TCRdb copy retains only in-frame clones and omits some. The V and J calls and clone size were taken over from that table, and D and trimming were inferred from the DNA. The table lists about 87,000 clones, around 75% of them singletons, with around 4.5% in the top ten. The genes are TRBV5-8 and TRBJ2-7; D might be TRBD2 (6 bases). Sequenced input: peripheral blood. This clonotype was obtained from a woman aged 50 to 60 with acute or convalescent COVID-19. In nucleotides, the CDR3 is TGTGCCAGCAGCTTGGCCGGCGAAGGAGGGTCCTACGAGCAGTACTTC. Protein sequence: CASSLAGEGGSYEQYF.